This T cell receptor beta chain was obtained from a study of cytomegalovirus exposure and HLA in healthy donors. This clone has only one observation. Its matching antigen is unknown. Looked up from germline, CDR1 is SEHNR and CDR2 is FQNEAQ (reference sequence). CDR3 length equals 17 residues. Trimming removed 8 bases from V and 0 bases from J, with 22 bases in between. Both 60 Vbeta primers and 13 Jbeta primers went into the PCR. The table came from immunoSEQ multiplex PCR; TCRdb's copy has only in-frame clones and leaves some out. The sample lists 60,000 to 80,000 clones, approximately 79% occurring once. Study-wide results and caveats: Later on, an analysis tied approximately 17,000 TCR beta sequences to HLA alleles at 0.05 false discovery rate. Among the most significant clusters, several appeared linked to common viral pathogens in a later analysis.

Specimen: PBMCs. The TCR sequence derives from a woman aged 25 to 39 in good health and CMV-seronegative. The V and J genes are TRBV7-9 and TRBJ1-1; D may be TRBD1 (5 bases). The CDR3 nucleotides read TGTGCCAGCCACCCGGTGGGGGAGGAAGTCGTGAACACTGAAGCTTTCTTT. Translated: CASHPVGEEVVNTEAFF.